The next 19 T cell receptor beta chains were all read from a single sample in a study of response to subunit inactivated influenza vaccine. TCRdb processed the RT-PCR reads anew with MiXCR; each CDR3 protein has one entry. The sample carries a few hundred thousand distinct CDR3 sequences, around 15% recorded once. The sample consisted of PBMCs from blood, taken approximately 13 days after vaccination. These receptors originate from a man between 50 and 59 years old who received an inactivated influenza vaccine.

This clonotype was picked up many times. This chain joins TRBV29-1 and TRBJ2-3; D call uncertain. The CDR3 is 15 residues long. V was clipped by 7 bases and J by 4 bases, with 21 bases between them. In germline, CDR1 is SQVTM, CDR2 ANQGSEA. CDR3 region: CSANGGARASDTQYF. DNA for the CDR3: TGCAGCGCAAACGGCGGCGCAAGGGCCTCAGATACGCAGTATTTT.

This clonotype has ten or more counts. V is TRBV10-3 and J is TRBJ2-3, with unresolved D. The germline CDR1 and CDR2 sequences are ENHRY and SYGVKD. The CDR3 has 13 residues. Trimming pared 7 bases from V and 5 bases from J, leaving 13 bases between. CDR3 DNA: TGTGCCATCAAGCGCGAGGCGGTAGATACGCAGTATTTT. It codes for CAIKREAVDTQYF.

The chain uses TRBV10-3 and TRBJ2-4; D remains ambiguous. CDR1 is ENHRY and CDR2 is SYGVKD in the germline V gene. The CDR3 spans 14 residues. Trimming removed 4 bases at V and 1 base at J, with 8 bases between. DNA of the CDR3: TGTGCCATCAGTGGAGGACGGGCCAAAAACATTCAGTACTTC. Protein: CAISGGRAKNIQYF.

V gene TRBV7-3 combines with J gene TRBJ1-1; D not resolved. With 0 bases removed from V and 4 bases from J, the gap between germline ends came to 6 bases. This CDR3 has 13 residues. The germline CDR1 and CDR2 sequences are SGHTA and FQGTGA. CDR3 in DNA: TGTGCCAGCAGCTTAACGACGGTCACTGAAGCTTTCTTT. The encoded protein is CASSLTTVTEAFF.

There are a few counts of this clonotype. The chain recombines TRBV7-9 with TRBJ2-2; 8 nucleotides match TRBD2. CDR3 length equals 15 residues. Per the germline V gene, CDR1 is SEHNR and CDR2 is FQNEAQ (reference sequence). The ends lost 5 bases at V and 7 bases at J; junction bases unmatched: 9. The CDR3 sequence is CASSPHSGADGELFF. The CDR3, as DNA: TGTGCCAGCAGCCCCCATAGCGGGGCGGACGGGGAGCTGTTTTTT.

The sample holds many counts of this clonotype. The chain links TRBV18 to TRBJ1-1; no clear D. The germline V and J ends were trimmed by 0 bases and 9 bases, with 11 bases remaining between them. The V gene's germline CDR1 is KGHSH and CDR2 LQKENI. The CDR3 covers 13 residues. The CDR3 DNA reads as TGTGCCAGCTCACCACCCATGGGCGTGAAAGCTTTCTTT. Translating it yields CASSPPMGVKAFF.

There are many counts of this clonotype. The chain is built from TRBV5-1 and TRBJ2-3, with D unresolved. This CDR3 comprises 13 residues. V lost 0 bases, J lost 9 bases, and 11 bases lay in between. Germline V gene sequence: CDR1 SGHRS, CDR2 YFSETQ. This CDR3 is CASSLDQRETQYF. The CDR3 nucleotides read TGCGCCAGCAGCTTGGATCAACGCGAGACGCAGTATTTT. The complete variable domain, with remaining parts taken from reference TRBV5-1 and TRBJ2-3, reads KAGVTQTPRYLIKTRGQQVTLSCSPISGHRSVSWYQQTPGQGLQFLFEYFSETQRNKGNFPGRFSGRQFSNSRSEMNVSTLELGDSALYLCASSLDQRETQYFGPGTRLTVL.

The V gene is TRBV7-8, the J gene TRBJ2-5; no clear D. Germline CDR1 SGHVS, CDR2 FQNEAQ. Trimming took off 5 bases at V and 0 bases at J, with 16 bases between the two ends. The CDR3 runs 16 residues. The CDR3 loop reads CASSPIEGLYQETQYF. Written as DNA, the CDR3 is TGTGCCAGCAGCCCGATAGAAGGGCTGTACCAAGAGACCCAGTACTTC.

The sample holds one count of this clonotype. The V gene is TRBV7-6, the J gene TRBJ2-1; D call uncertain. V dropped 5 bases and J dropped 11 bases, with 22 bases sitting between them. The CDR3 sequence is 15 residues long. From germline, CDR1 is SGHVS and CDR2 FNYEAQ. The CDR3 protein is CASSHAVTDGYKQFF. CDR3 bases: TGTGCCAGCAGCCACGCCGTGACCGACGGCTACAAGCAGTTCTTC. The full variable domain, in which reference TRBV7-6 and TRBJ2-1 provide the parts outside the CDR3, is GAGVSQSPRYKVTKRGQDVALRCDPISGHVSLYWYRQALGQGPEFLTYFNYEAQQDKSGLPNDRFSAERPEGSISTLTIQRTEQRDSAMYRCASSHAVTDGYKQFFGPGTRLTVL.

The J gene is TRBJ2-5, the V gene TRBV20-1; no reliable D call. The CDR3 runs 10 residues. Germline-derived CDR1 and CDR2 are DFQATT and SNEGSKA (reference sequence). V lost 7 bases, J lost 2 bases, and 5 bases lay in between. CDR3 region: CSGSQETQYF. The CDR3 bases are TGCAGTGGCTCACAAGAGACCCAGTACTTC.

This clonotype has ten or more counts. This chain connects TRBV10-3 to TRBJ2-1, with 7 positions matching TRBD1. V trimming: 11 bases; J trimming: 2 bases; junction bases outside the gene matches: 12. This CDR3 has 15 amino acids. CDR1 is ENHRY, CDR2 SYGVKD, per germline. Here the CDR3 reads CAVGEGAGPYNEQFF. DNA of the CDR3: TGTGCCGTGGGCGAGGGGGCTGGGCCCTACAATGAGCAGTTCTTC.

The rearrangement links TRBV7-6 to TRBJ2-1, with D perhaps matching TRBD1 (5 bases). The germline V gene encodes CDR1 SGHVS and CDR2 FNYEAQ. The CDR3 spans 14 residues. V was pared by 3 bases and J by 6 bases, with 12 bases between. CDR3 in amino acids: CASSFQGSANEQFF. The CDR3 DNA reads TGTGCCAGCAGCTTCCAGGGATCGGCCAATGAGCAGTTCTTC.

The rearrangement joins TRBV10-3 to TRBJ2-1, with D perhaps being TRBD1 or TRBD2 (5 bases each). The CDR3 sequence is 18 residues long. Germline-derived CDR1 and CDR2 are ENHRY and SYGVKD. V was trimmed by 2 bases and J by 4 bases, leaving 21 bases between them. The CDR3 DNA reads as TGTGCCATCAGTGAGCCCCGAGGGACGGGGTTTCCTTACAATGAGCAGTTCTTC. It translates to CAISEPRGTGFPYNEQFF.

In its sample, this clonotype was seen many times. V is TRBV7-6 and J is TRBJ2-5, with TRBD2 matching 9 bases. The length of the CDR3 is 14 residues. With V trimmed by 5 bases and J by 5 bases, 6 bases remained unmatched. CDR1 is SGHVS, CDR2 FNYEAQ, per germline. CDR3: CASSVSGGGETQYF. CDR3 sequence (DNA): TGTGCCAGCAGCGTTAGCGGGGGAGGTGAGACCCAGTACTTC.

This clonotype turned up a few times. V and J are TRBV7-2 and TRBJ2-3; 9 bases align to TRBD1. The CDR3 runs 14 residues. With 5 bases clipped from V and 2 bases from J, the junction kept 2 bases outside the gene matches. Germline V gene data show CDR1 as SGHTA and CDR2 as FQGNSA. DNA for the CDR3: TGTGCCAGCAGCCGGGACAGGGTCACAGATACGCAGTATTTT. Translated: CASSRDRVTDTQYF.

This clonotype came up many times. The chain combines TRBV11-2 with TRBJ1-2, with 9 bases identical to TRBD1. V was pared by 5 bases and J by 7 bases, with 5 bases of the junction left unmatched. The CDR3 length is 13 residues. Germline CDR1 reads SGHAT; CDR2 reads FQNNGV. The chain's CDR3 is CASSQQGAPGYTF. In nucleotides, the CDR3 is TGTGCCAGCAGCCAACAGGGGGCGCCTGGCTACACCTTC.

This clonotype was seen more than once but under ten times. The chain joins TRBV28 to TRBJ2-7; D not certain. The V gene's germline CDR1 is MDHEN and CDR2 SYDVKM. Trimming shortened V by 2 bases and J by 1 base, and 12 bases separated the two germline ends. The CDR3 runs 15 residues. The CDR3 loop is CASSLGLTQSYEQYF. The CDR3 coding sequence is TGTGCCAGCAGTTTAGGGTTGACACAATCCTACGAGCAGTACTTC.

The chain has TRBV4-3 and TRBJ2-7; the D call may be TRBD1 or TRBD2 (5 bases each). The length of the CDR3 is 15 residues. Trimming pared 1 base from V and 0 bases from J, leaving 10 bases between. Germline CDR1 is LGHNA and CDR2 is YSLEER. Written as DNA, the CDR3 is TGCGCCAGCAGCCAAGCACCGGGACGCTCCTACGAGCAGTACTTC. The encoded protein is CASSQAPGRSYEQYF.

The gene calls are TRBV6-1 and TRBJ2-3; 14 bases map to TRBD2. V lost 6 bases, J lost 2 bases, and 4 bases stayed unmatched. CDR3 length equals 16 residues. In germline, CDR1 is MNHNS, CDR2 SASEGT. Here the CDR3 reads CASRLTSGGATDTQYF. The CDR3 nucleotides read TGTGCCAGCAGGCTGACTAGCGGGGGGGCCACAGATACGCAGTATTTT.